This TCR beta chain originates from a study of PD-1 blockade in mismatch repair-deficient tumors. Study context: Patients had 12 to 13 mismatch repair-deficient cancer types and were previously treated and progressing.

The V end was cut by 7 bases, the J end by 2 bases, with 12 bases between. The germline V gene has CDR1 MNHEY and CDR2 SVGAGI. The CDR3 runs 13 residues. TCR sequencing covered a few patients who responded to pembrolizumab. Profiling relied on immunoSEQ multiplex PCR, and the TCRdb table lists in-frame clones only, not all of them. This repertoire shows roughly 84,000 clones, 65% to 85% found once; its top ten account for around 2.6%. The clonotype was recovered from an adult with mismatch repair-deficient cancer. The chain is built from TRBV6-5 and TRBJ2-7, with a tentative D call TRBD1 (6 bases). The sequencing used peripheral blood, collected 12 weeks after starting pembrolizumab. In DNA form, the CDR3 reads TGTGCCAGCACCGCGGACAGAACCTACGAGCAGTACTTC. As protein: CASTADRTYEQYF.